This T cell receptor (beta chain) comes out of a study of beta chain features in type 1 diabetes. Study as a whole: In age, gender and cell yields, patients were similar to healthy donors.

Study-level points and caveats: Type 1 diabetes patients had moderately but significantly shorter TCRB CDR3s in all four CD4+ subsets.

This clone was picked up a small number of times. Its antigen is unidentified. Trimming cost V 5 bases and J 4 bases; bases outside gene matches: 5. The CDR3 has 15 amino acids. CDR1 SGHTA and CDR2 FQGNSA come from the germline V gene. The authors reverse transcribed all of the isolated RNA, so sequencing captured expressed TCRB transcripts. TCRdb keeps only in-frame clones here, not all; method: immunoSEQ multiplex PCR. The sample has under 350,000 clones; around an eighth are singletons. The sample consisted of naive CD4+ T cells from blood. The chain has TRBV7-2 and TRBJ2-1; 10 nucleotides line up with TRBD2. The clonotype comes from a man aged 25 to 40 with type 1 diabetes. CDR3 bases: TGTGCCAGCAGCCCTCAGCGGGAGGGATACAATGAGCAGTTCTTC. As protein: CASSPQREGYNEQFF.